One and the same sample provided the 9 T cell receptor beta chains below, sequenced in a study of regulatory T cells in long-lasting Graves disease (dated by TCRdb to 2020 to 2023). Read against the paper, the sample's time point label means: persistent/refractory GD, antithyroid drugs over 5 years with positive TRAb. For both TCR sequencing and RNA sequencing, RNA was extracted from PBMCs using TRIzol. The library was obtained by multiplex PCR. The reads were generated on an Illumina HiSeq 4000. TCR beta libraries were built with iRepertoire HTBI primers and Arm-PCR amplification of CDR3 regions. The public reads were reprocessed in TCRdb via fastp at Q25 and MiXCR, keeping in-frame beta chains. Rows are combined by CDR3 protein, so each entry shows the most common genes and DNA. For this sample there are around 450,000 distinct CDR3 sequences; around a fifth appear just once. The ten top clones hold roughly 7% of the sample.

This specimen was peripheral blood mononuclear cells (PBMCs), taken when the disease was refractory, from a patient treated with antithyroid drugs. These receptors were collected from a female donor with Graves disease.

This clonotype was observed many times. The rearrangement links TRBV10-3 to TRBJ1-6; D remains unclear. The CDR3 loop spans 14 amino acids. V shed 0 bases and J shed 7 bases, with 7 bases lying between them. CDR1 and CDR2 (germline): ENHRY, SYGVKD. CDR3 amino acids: CAISESARNSPLHF. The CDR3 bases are TGTGCCATCAGTGAGTCAGCCCGAAATTCACCCCTCCACTTT.

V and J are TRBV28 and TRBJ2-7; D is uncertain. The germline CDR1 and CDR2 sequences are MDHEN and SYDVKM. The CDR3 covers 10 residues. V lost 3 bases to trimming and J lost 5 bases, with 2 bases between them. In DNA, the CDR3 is TGTGCCAGCAGTTTCAACGAGCAGTACTTC. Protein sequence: CASSFNEQYF.

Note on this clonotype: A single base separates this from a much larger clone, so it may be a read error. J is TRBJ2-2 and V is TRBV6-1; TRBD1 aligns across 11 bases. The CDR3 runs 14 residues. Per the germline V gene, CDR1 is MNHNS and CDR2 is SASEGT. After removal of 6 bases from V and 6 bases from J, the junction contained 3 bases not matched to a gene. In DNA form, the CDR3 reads TGTGCCAGCAGGCCGGGACAGGGGGCCGGGGAGCTGTTTTTT. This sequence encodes CASRPGQGAGELFF.

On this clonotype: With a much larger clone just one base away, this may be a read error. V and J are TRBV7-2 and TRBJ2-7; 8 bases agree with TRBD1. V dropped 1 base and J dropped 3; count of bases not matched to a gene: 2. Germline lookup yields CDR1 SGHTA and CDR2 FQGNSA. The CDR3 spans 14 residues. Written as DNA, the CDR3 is TGTGCCAGCAGCTTAGATGACAGGGGCTACGAGCAGTACTTC. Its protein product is CASSLDDRGYEQYF.

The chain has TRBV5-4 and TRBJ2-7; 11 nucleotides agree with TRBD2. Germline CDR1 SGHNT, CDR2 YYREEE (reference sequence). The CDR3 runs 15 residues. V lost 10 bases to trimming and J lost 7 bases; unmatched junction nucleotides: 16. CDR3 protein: CAGTIAGGPSGEQYF. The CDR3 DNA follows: TGTGCCGGCACCATAGCGGGAGGGCCCTCCGGAGAGCAGTACTTC.

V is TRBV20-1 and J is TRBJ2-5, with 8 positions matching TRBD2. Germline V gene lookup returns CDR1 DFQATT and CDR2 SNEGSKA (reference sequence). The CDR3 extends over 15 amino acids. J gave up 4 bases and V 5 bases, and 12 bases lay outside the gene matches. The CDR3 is CSAPPGSGRSETQYF. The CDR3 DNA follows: TGCAGTGCTCCTCCGGGGAGCGGGAGATCAGAGACCCAGTACTTC.

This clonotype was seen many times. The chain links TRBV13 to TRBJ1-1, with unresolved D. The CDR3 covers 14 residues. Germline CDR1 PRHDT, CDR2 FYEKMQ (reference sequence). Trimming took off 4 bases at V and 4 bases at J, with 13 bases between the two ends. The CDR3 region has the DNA TGTGCCAGCAGCTCTCATTGGGTAGGCACTGAAGCTTTCTTT. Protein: CASSSHWVGTEAFF.

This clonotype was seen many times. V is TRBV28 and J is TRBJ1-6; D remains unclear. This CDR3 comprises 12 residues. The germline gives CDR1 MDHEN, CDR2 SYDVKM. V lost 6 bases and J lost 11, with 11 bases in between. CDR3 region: CASSPNYTPLHF. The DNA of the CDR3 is TGTGCCAGCAGCCCGAACTACACACCCCTCCACTTT.

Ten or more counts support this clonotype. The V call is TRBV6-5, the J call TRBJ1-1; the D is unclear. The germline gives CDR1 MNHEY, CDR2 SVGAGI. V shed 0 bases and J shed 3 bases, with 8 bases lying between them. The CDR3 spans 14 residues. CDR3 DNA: TGTGCCAGCAGTTACTCGATGGTGGACACTGAAGCTTTCTTT. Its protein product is CASSYSMVDTEAFF.